This TCR beta chain comes out of a study of blood T cell repertoires in COVID-19. CDR1 and CDR2 (germline): SEHNR, FQNEAQ (reference sequence). This CDR3 region has 13 residues. The V end was cut by 7 bases, the J end by 4 bases, with 11 bases between. Resolution of symptoms, clearance, or two negative PCRs was present in recovered Cohort 3 donors. Methods used by the authors: Amplification of reference gene primers was used by the study to estimate nucleated cell counts. Clones were read by immunoSEQ multiplex PCR, and TCRdb kept only the in-frame ones, dropping some. V and J calls and clone size are as listed in that table; D and trimming were resolved from the DNA. This table has about 320,000 clones, more than 90% appearing once.

This clonotype was sampled from a man aged 60 to 75 who had recovered from COVID-19. The specimen was PBMCs or T cells enriched from blood (not recorded which). V and J are TRBV7-9 and TRBJ1-3; D may be TRBD1 (5 bases). CDR3 sequence: CASTRAPGNTIYF. The DNA of the CDR3 is TGTGCCAGCACCAGGGCCCCGGGAAACACCATATATTTT. The full variable domain, in which reference TRBV7-9 and TRBJ1-3 provide the parts outside the CDR3, is DTGVSQNPRHKITKRGQNVTFRCDPISEHNRLYWYRQTLGQGPEFLTYFQNEAQLEKSRLLSDRFSAERPKGSFSTLEIQRTEQGDSAMYLCASTRAPGNTIYFGEGSWLTVV.